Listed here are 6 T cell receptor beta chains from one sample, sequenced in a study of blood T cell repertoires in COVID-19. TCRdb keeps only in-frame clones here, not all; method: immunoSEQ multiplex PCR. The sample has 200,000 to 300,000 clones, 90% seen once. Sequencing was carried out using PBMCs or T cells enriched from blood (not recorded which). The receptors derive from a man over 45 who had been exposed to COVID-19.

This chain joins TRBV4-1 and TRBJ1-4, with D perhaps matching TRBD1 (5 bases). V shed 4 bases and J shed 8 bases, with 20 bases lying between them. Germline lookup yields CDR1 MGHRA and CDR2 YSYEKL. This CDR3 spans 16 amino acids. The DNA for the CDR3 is TGCGCCAGCAGCCGCCCCGGACGGAGGGACCTAGAAAAACTGTTTTTT. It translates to CASSRPGRRDLEKLFF.

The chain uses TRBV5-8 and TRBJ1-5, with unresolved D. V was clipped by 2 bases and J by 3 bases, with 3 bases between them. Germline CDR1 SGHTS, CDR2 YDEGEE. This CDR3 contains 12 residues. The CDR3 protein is CASSLYNQPQHF. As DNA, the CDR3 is TGTGCCAGCAGCTTATACAATCAGCCCCAGCATTTT.

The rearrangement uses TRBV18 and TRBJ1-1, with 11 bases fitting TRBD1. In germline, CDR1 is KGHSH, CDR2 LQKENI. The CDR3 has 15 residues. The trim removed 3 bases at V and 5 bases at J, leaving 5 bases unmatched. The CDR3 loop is CASSPQDRGQTEAFF. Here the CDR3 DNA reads TGTGCCAGCTCACCTCAGGACAGGGGGCAGACTGAAGCTTTCTTT. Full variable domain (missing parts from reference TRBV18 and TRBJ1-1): NAGVMQNPRHLVRRRGQEARLRCSPMKGHSHVYWYRQLPEEGLKFMVYLQKENIIDESGMPKERFSAEFPKEGPSILRIQQVVRGDSAAYFCASSPQDRGQTEAFFGQGTRLTVV.

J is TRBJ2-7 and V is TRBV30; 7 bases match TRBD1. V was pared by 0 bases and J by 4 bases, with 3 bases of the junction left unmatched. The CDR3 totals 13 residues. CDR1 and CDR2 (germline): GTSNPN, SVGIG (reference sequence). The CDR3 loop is CAWSVTGAYEQYF. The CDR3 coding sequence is TGTGCCTGGAGTGTAACAGGGGCGTACGAGCAGTACTTC. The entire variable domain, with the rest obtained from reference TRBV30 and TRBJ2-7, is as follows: SQTIHQWPATLVQPVGSPLSLECTVEGTSNPNLYWYRQAAGRGLQLLFYSVGIGQISSEVPQNLSASRPQDRQFILSSKKLLLSDSGFYLCAWSVTGAYEQYFGPGTRLTVT.

The CDR3 sequence is CATSEGGAGNTEAFF. Here the CDR3 DNA reads TGTGCCACCAGTGAGGGAGGGGCGGGAAACACTGAAGCTTTCTTT. The J gene is TRBJ1-1, the V gene TRBV24-1, with D perhaps TRBD1 (5 bases). Per the germline V gene, CDR1 is KGHDR and CDR2 is SFDVKD. This CDR3 has 15 residues. V dropped 4 bases and J dropped 2 bases, with 13 bases sitting between them.

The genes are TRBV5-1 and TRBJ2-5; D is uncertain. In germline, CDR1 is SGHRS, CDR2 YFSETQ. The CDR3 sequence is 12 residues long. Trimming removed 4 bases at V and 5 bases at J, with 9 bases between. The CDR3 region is CASSRIGETQYF. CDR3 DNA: TGCGCCAGCAGCCGGATCGGGGAGACCCAGTACTTC.